What follows are 7 T cell receptor beta chains derived from one specimen sequenced in a study of Tregs in tolerant kidney transplant recipients. Sequenced by immunoSEQ multiplex PCR; TCRdb stores in-frame clones only, minus some. In the table there are several thousand clones, 70% to 90% of which are singletons. This specimen was Tregs from blood, taken before the transplant. The receptors derive from a human donor who received a combined kidney and bone marrow transplant.

J is TRBJ2-7 and V is TRBV30, with D unclear. Between the trimmed V and J ends, which lost 1 base and 5 bases, there was a span of 9 bases. CDR3 length: 12 amino acids. The germline V gene encodes CDR1 GTSNPN and CDR2 SVGIG (reference sequence). CDR3 nucleotides: TGTGCCTGGAGTGCCCTACGCCACGAGCAGTACTTC. Its translation: CAWSALRHEQYF.

Written as DNA, the CDR3 is TGTGCCAGTAGAAAACGGACTAGCGGGAGAAACAATGAGCAGTTCTTC. It yields the protein CASRKRTSGRNNEQFF. The chain employs TRBV19 and TRBJ2-1; 13 bases are shared with TRBD2. The trim removed 6 bases at V and 5 bases at J, leaving 7 bases unmatched. The length of the CDR3 is 16 residues. In germline, CDR1 is LNHDA, CDR2 SQIVND (reference sequence).

The gene calls are TRBV4-3 and TRBJ1-5; no clear D gene. Looked up from germline, CDR1 is LGHNA and CDR2 is YSLEER. The CDR3 loop spans 14 amino acids. V lost 1 base and J lost 5, with 9 bases in between. The CDR3 here is CASSQGRDHQPQHF. The CDR3 nucleotides are TGCGCCAGCAGCCAAGGACGGGATCATCAGCCCCAGCATTTT.

CDR3: CASSLVGTGYEQYF. The CDR3 DNA follows: TGCGCCAGCAGCTTGGTGGGGACAGGCTACGAGCAGTACTTC. The gene calls are TRBV5-1 and TRBJ2-7; 8 positions match TRBD1. The V segment lost 0 bases and the J segment 3 bases; nucleotides outside the gene matches: 2. CDR1 is SGHRS, CDR2 YFSETQ, per germline. The length of the CDR3 is 14 residues.

The chain joins TRBV28 to TRBJ1-1; D call uncertain. The CDR3 covers 13 residues. CDR1 is MDHEN and CDR2 is SYDVKM in the germline V gene. V shed 3 bases and J shed 11 bases, with 16 bases lying between them. The CDR3 DNA reads as TGTGCCAGCAGTTTGGCGGGAAGGGAGGGCGCTTTCTTT. This gives the protein CASSLAGREGAFF.

The rearrangement uses TRBV5-8 and TRBJ2-7; TRBD1 is a possible D gene (6 bases). Germline V gives CDR1 SGHTS, CDR2 YDEGEE. Deletions cut 2 bases from V and 6 bases from J, with 15 bases between. This CDR3 contains 14 residues. The CDR3, as DNA: TGTGCCAGCAGCTTTCCGCAATTCAGGGGCGAGCAGTACTTC. This translates into CASSFPQFRGEQYF.

This clone was counted between two and nine times. The J gene is TRBJ1-1, the V gene TRBV5-6; D not certain. Germline CDR1 reads SGHDT; CDR2 reads YYEEEE. The V end lost 1 base, the J end lost 0 bases, and 13 bases lay between the germline ends. The CDR3 totals 16 residues. The CDR3 spells CASSLLGSEVNTEAFF. CDR3 coding DNA: TGTGCCAGCAGCTTGCTTGGATCAGAGGTGAACACTGAAGCTTTCTTT.